A selection of T cell receptor beta chains follows, all from one sample in a study of shared clonotypes between healthy human individuals. This table comes from immunoSEQ multiplex PCR, and its TCRdb copy is limited to in-frame clones, with some not included. The sample carries 730,000 or so clones, 72% recorded once. Sample: memory CD4+ T cells sorted from blood. These receptors all stem from a woman between 25 and 40 years old in good health. The CDR3 runs from the conserved cysteine through the conserved F or W. Fields, in order: J gene, V gene, D gene, clone size, CDR3 protein, CDR3 DNA. The D gene is left open where the match is weak. Clone size is stated in some rows and not others, as once, few, many or a class when expanded.

>TRBJ2-7|TRBV2|.|.
CASSGDGSTEQYF
TGTGCCAGCAGTGGAGATGGTAGTACGGAGCAGTACTTC
>TRBJ2-5|TRBV5-6|.|once
CASSWLGPIDQETQYF
TGTGCCAGCAGTTGGCTCGGGCCAATAGACCAAGAGACCCAGTACTTC
>TRBJ1-2|TRBV7-2|TRBD1|.
CASSPRNSGGDGYTF
TGTGCCAGCAGCCCTAGGAATTCAGGGGGGGATGGCTACACCTTC
>TRBJ2-2|TRBV2|TRBD2|.
CASRATSGGTGELFF
TGTGCCAGCAGGGCCACTAGCGGGGGAACCGGGGAGCTGTTTTTT
>TRBJ2-1|TRBV6-1|.|.
CASSDELGVSGYYNNEQFF
TGTGCCAGCAGTGATGAGTTGGGGGTTAGCGGCTACTATAACAATGAGCAGTTCTTC
>TRBJ2-3|TRBV6-4|.|.
CASSESWGAGDTQYF
TGTGCCAGCAGTGAGTCTTGGGGGGCTGGAGATACGCAGTATTTT
>TRBJ1-1|TRBV5-1|.|.
CASRLGGNTEAFF
TGCGCCAGCAGGCTGGGCGGGAACACTGAAGCTTTCTTT
>TRBJ2-1|TRBV7-9|.|.
CASSLILRGDEQFF
TGTGCCAGCAGCTTAATATTACGGGGCGATGAGCAGTTCTTC
>TRBJ1-2|TRBV9|.|.
CASSVGTENYGYTF
TGTGCCAGCAGCGTTGGAACGGAAAACTATGGCTACACCTTC
>TRBJ2-7|TRBV11-2|TRBD1|few
CASSTQRDSYEQYF
TGTGCCAGCAGCACGCAACGGGACAGCTACGAGCAGTACTTC
>TRBJ1-1|TRBV5-4|TRBD1|.
CASSLRDRDQNTEAFF
TGTGCCAGCAGCTTAAGGGACAGGGACCAGAACACTGAAGCTTTCTTT
>TRBJ1-1|TRBV6-6|.|few
CASSLLSEAFF
TGTGCCAGCAGTCTACTATCTGAAGCTTTCTTT
>TRBJ1-2|TRBV21-1|.|.
CATKERGYTF
TGTGCCACCAAGGAGCGAGGCTACACCTTC
>TRBJ2-1|TRBV7-9|TRBD2|.
CASSLPGLAFNEQFF
TGTGCCAGCAGCCTACCGGGACTAGCCTTCAATGAGCAGTTCTTC
>TRBJ2-1|TRBV6-1|TRBD1|few
CASSDPDRVIDEQFF
TGTGCCAGCAGTGACCCCGACAGGGTAATCGATGAGCAGTTCTTC
>TRBJ2-5|TRBV4-2|TRBD1|few
CASSQGDRAETQYF
TGTGCCAGCAGCCAAGGGGACAGGGCGGAGACCCAGTACTTC
>TRBJ1-1|TRBV7-7|.|few
CASSRYRDTEAFF
TGTGCCAGCAGCCGATACCGGGACACTGAAGCTTTCTTT
>TRBJ2-3|TRBV7-2|TRBD1|.
CASRPQGSTDTQYF
TGTGCCAGCAGACCACAGGGGAGCACAGATACGCAGTATTTT
>TRBJ2-1|TRBV5-1|TRBD2|few
CASSFKGGSTYNEQFF
TGCGCCAGCAGCTTTAAGGGCGGGAGTACCTACAATGAGCAGTTCTTC
>TRBJ2-7|TRBV4-1|TRBD2|.
CASSQDGAGGSYEQYF
TGCGCCAGCAGCCAAGATGGGGCGGGAGGGTCCTACGAGCAGTACTTC
>TRBJ1-5|TRBV30|.|.
CAWSVWTENNQPQHF
TGTGCCTGGAGTGTATGGACAGAAAACAATCAGCCCCAGCATTTT
>TRBJ2-7|TRBV27|.|few
CASSLSGEGEQYF
TGTGCCAGCAGTTTATCGGGAGAAGGCGAGCAGTACTTC
>TRBJ1-3|TRBV5-1|.|.
CASSLGTSGNTIYF
TGCGCCAGCAGCCTCGGGACCTCCGGAAACACCATATATTTT
>TRBJ2-7|TRBV28|.|few
CASRSSFYEQYF
TGTGCCAGCCGGAGCTCCTTCTACGAGCAGTACTTC
>TRBJ2-7|TRBV7-9|.|.
CASSLDKGTYEQYF
TGTGCCAGCAGCTTAGATAAGGGAACCTACGAGCAGTACTTC
>TRBJ2-3|TRBV9|.|.
CASSVGGGSTDTQYF
TGTGCCAGCAGCGTAGGAGGCGGTAGCACAGATACGCAGTATTTT
>TRBJ2-7|TRBV2|TRBD1|.
CASSEDRGMGEQYF
TGTGCCAGCAGTGAAGACAGGGGAATGGGAGAGCAGTACTTC
>TRBJ2-5|TRBV6-4|.|.
CASSDSIQGTQETQYF
TGTGCCAGCAGTGACTCGATTCAGGGGACCCAAGAGACCCAGTACTTC
>TRBJ1-1|TRBV27|.|once
CASSLAPRRSAFF
TGTGCCAGCAGTTTGGCGCCTCGCAGGTCCGCTTTCTTT
>TRBJ1-5|TRBV2|.|many
CASSELLQYSNQPQHF
TGTGCCAGCAGTGAGTTATTACAGTATAGCAATCAGCCCCAGCATTTT
>TRBJ2-7|TRBV28|.|.
CASRPTSWSSYEQYF
TGTGCCAGCAGACCTACTAGCTGGAGCTCCTACGAGCAGTACTTC
>TRBJ2-7|TRBV5-1|TRBD1|few
CASRPGTELEQYF
TGCGCCAGCAGACCCGGGACAGAACTCGAGCAGTACTTC
>TRBJ1-2|TRBV7-8|TRBD1|.
CASSTRTGAYGYTF
TGTGCCAGCAGCACACGGACAGGAGCCTATGGCTACACCTTC
>TRBJ1-4|TRBV5-1|.|.
CASSLAPVGEKLFF
TGCGCCAGCAGCTTGGCGCCGGTCGGGGAAAAACTGTTTTTT
>TRBJ1-2|TRBV18|.|.
CASSPSRDYGYTF
TGTGCCAGCTCACCATCAAGGGACTATGGCTACACCTTC
>TRBJ1-5|TRBV28|TRBD1|.
CASSLGGGGYNQPQHF
TGTGCCAGCAGTTTAGGGGGAGGGGGCTACAATCAGCCCCAGCATTTT
>TRBJ2-7|TRBV29-1|.|.
CSVGGGSEQYF
TGCAGCGTTGGAGGTGGATCCGAGCAGTACTTC
>TRBJ1-2|TRBV19|TRBD1|once
CASGDRRYGYTF
TGTGCCAGTGGGGACAGAAGATATGGCTACACCTTC
>TRBJ2-3|TRBV5-1|.|once
CASSLMGTDTQYF
TGCGCCAGCAGCTTGATGGGCACAGATACGCAGTATTTT
>TRBJ2-7|TRBV28|.|.
CASRRSYEQYF
TGTGCCAGCAGACGCTCCTACGAGCAGTACTTC
>TRBJ1-2|TRBV25-1|.|.
CASSRGAPNYGYTF
TGTGCCAGCAGTCGGGGGGCGCCTAACTATGGCTACACCTTC
>TRBJ2-7|TRBV18|TRBD1|.
CASSPPRQGAEQYF
TGTGCCAGCTCACCACCGCGACAGGGGGCCGAGCAGTACTTC
>TRBJ2-1|TRBV29-1|TRBD1|.
CSVDGDSDRGSENEQFF
TGCAGCGTTGATGGAGACTCGGACAGGGGATCGGAAAATGAGCAGTTCTTC
>TRBJ2-1|TRBV28|.|.
CASSSPLGGALTNGEQFF
TGTGCCAGCAGTTCTCCCCTGGGGGGGGCACTAACGAACGGTGAGCAGTTCTTC
>TRBJ1-4|TRBV7-2|.|.
CASSFRGEKLFF
TGTGCCAGCAGCTTCAGGGGTGAAAAACTGTTTTTT
>TRBJ1-4|TRBV25-1|.|.
CASSEAVAGYEKLFF
TGTGCCAGCAGTGAAGCAGTGGCAGGGTATGAAAAACTGTTTTTT
>TRBJ1-2|TRBV15|.|.
CATSPGTSGYTF
TGTGCCACCAGCCCCGGGACGTCTGGCTACACCTTC
>TRBJ1-1|TRBV21-1|.|few
CASSKWLQGERVTEAFF
TGTGCCAGCAGCAAATGGTTACAGGGTGAACGAGTCACTGAAGCTTTCTTT
>TRBJ1-1|TRBV6-6|TRBD1|.
CASWDRKNTEAFF
TGTGCCAGCTGGGACAGAAAGAACACTGAAGCTTTCTTT
>TRBJ1-5|TRBV6-6|TRBD1|.
CASSPWGQGTPQHF
TGTGCCAGCAGCCCATGGGGACAGGGTACTCCCCAGCATTTT
>TRBJ1-2|TRBV12-5|TRBD1|.
CASGLVIGQGLPPNGYTF
TGTGCTAGTGGTTTGGTAATAGGACAGGGATTACCCCCTAATGGCTACACCTTC
>TRBJ2-2|TRBV27|.|.
CASSPSPPDTGELFF
TGTGCCAGCAGTCCTTCTCCACCCGACACCGGGGAGCTGTTTTTT
>TRBJ1-5|TRBV13|.|.
CASSLAPSNQPQHF
TGTGCCAGCAGCTTAGCCCCATCCAATCAGCCCCAGCATTTT
>TRBJ2-5|TRBV25-1|.|.
CASSAQTEGETQYF
TGTGCCAGCAGTGCTCAGACCGAGGGGGAGACCCAGTACTTC
>TRBJ1-5|TRBV15|.|few
CATSQATFLQGQPQHF
TGTGCCACCAGCCAAGCAACGTTCTTACAGGGCCAGCCCCAGCATTTT
>TRBJ2-1|TRBV4-1|TRBD2|.
CASSLNLAGVVNEQFF
TGCGCCAGCAGCCTAAACCTAGCGGGAGTGGTCAATGAGCAGTTCTTC
>TRBJ1-1|TRBV19|.|.
CASSISGRMNTEAFF
TGTGCCAGTAGTATTTCCGGACGGATGAACACTGAAGCTTTCTTT